This TCR beta chain came from a study of cytomegalovirus exposure and HLA in healthy donors. Per the germline V gene, CDR1 is SNHLY and CDR2 is FYNNEI. The CDR3 is 12 residues long. The V end lost 5 bases, the J end lost 3 bases, and 8 bases lay between the germline ends. Study results and caveats: HLA allele associations emerged for some 16,000 TCR beta sequences in a later analysis, at 0.05 false discovery rate. Donor immune exposure was known only as CMV serostatus.

Regarding this clone: What it binds is unknown.

13 Jbeta primers and 60 Vbeta primers were used for the PCR. Authors' methods: Per a later analysis, the number of unique TCR beta chains was around 80 million, of which 10 million to 11 million were shared. Profiling relied on immunoSEQ multiplex PCR, and the TCRdb table lists in-frame clones only, not all of them. D and trimming were read from the DNA, whereas the V and J calls and clone size are those reported in that table. This sample has about 160,000 clones, with roughly 80% found just once. What was sequenced was PBMCs. This chain links TRBV2 with TRBJ2-7; D is possibly TRBD2 (6 bases). The receptor comes from a man in his forties or fifties in good health and CMV-seropositive. The CDR3 coding sequence is TGTGCCAGCAGTCCCGGGGGCTACGAGCAGTACTTC. This encodes CASSPGGYEQYF.